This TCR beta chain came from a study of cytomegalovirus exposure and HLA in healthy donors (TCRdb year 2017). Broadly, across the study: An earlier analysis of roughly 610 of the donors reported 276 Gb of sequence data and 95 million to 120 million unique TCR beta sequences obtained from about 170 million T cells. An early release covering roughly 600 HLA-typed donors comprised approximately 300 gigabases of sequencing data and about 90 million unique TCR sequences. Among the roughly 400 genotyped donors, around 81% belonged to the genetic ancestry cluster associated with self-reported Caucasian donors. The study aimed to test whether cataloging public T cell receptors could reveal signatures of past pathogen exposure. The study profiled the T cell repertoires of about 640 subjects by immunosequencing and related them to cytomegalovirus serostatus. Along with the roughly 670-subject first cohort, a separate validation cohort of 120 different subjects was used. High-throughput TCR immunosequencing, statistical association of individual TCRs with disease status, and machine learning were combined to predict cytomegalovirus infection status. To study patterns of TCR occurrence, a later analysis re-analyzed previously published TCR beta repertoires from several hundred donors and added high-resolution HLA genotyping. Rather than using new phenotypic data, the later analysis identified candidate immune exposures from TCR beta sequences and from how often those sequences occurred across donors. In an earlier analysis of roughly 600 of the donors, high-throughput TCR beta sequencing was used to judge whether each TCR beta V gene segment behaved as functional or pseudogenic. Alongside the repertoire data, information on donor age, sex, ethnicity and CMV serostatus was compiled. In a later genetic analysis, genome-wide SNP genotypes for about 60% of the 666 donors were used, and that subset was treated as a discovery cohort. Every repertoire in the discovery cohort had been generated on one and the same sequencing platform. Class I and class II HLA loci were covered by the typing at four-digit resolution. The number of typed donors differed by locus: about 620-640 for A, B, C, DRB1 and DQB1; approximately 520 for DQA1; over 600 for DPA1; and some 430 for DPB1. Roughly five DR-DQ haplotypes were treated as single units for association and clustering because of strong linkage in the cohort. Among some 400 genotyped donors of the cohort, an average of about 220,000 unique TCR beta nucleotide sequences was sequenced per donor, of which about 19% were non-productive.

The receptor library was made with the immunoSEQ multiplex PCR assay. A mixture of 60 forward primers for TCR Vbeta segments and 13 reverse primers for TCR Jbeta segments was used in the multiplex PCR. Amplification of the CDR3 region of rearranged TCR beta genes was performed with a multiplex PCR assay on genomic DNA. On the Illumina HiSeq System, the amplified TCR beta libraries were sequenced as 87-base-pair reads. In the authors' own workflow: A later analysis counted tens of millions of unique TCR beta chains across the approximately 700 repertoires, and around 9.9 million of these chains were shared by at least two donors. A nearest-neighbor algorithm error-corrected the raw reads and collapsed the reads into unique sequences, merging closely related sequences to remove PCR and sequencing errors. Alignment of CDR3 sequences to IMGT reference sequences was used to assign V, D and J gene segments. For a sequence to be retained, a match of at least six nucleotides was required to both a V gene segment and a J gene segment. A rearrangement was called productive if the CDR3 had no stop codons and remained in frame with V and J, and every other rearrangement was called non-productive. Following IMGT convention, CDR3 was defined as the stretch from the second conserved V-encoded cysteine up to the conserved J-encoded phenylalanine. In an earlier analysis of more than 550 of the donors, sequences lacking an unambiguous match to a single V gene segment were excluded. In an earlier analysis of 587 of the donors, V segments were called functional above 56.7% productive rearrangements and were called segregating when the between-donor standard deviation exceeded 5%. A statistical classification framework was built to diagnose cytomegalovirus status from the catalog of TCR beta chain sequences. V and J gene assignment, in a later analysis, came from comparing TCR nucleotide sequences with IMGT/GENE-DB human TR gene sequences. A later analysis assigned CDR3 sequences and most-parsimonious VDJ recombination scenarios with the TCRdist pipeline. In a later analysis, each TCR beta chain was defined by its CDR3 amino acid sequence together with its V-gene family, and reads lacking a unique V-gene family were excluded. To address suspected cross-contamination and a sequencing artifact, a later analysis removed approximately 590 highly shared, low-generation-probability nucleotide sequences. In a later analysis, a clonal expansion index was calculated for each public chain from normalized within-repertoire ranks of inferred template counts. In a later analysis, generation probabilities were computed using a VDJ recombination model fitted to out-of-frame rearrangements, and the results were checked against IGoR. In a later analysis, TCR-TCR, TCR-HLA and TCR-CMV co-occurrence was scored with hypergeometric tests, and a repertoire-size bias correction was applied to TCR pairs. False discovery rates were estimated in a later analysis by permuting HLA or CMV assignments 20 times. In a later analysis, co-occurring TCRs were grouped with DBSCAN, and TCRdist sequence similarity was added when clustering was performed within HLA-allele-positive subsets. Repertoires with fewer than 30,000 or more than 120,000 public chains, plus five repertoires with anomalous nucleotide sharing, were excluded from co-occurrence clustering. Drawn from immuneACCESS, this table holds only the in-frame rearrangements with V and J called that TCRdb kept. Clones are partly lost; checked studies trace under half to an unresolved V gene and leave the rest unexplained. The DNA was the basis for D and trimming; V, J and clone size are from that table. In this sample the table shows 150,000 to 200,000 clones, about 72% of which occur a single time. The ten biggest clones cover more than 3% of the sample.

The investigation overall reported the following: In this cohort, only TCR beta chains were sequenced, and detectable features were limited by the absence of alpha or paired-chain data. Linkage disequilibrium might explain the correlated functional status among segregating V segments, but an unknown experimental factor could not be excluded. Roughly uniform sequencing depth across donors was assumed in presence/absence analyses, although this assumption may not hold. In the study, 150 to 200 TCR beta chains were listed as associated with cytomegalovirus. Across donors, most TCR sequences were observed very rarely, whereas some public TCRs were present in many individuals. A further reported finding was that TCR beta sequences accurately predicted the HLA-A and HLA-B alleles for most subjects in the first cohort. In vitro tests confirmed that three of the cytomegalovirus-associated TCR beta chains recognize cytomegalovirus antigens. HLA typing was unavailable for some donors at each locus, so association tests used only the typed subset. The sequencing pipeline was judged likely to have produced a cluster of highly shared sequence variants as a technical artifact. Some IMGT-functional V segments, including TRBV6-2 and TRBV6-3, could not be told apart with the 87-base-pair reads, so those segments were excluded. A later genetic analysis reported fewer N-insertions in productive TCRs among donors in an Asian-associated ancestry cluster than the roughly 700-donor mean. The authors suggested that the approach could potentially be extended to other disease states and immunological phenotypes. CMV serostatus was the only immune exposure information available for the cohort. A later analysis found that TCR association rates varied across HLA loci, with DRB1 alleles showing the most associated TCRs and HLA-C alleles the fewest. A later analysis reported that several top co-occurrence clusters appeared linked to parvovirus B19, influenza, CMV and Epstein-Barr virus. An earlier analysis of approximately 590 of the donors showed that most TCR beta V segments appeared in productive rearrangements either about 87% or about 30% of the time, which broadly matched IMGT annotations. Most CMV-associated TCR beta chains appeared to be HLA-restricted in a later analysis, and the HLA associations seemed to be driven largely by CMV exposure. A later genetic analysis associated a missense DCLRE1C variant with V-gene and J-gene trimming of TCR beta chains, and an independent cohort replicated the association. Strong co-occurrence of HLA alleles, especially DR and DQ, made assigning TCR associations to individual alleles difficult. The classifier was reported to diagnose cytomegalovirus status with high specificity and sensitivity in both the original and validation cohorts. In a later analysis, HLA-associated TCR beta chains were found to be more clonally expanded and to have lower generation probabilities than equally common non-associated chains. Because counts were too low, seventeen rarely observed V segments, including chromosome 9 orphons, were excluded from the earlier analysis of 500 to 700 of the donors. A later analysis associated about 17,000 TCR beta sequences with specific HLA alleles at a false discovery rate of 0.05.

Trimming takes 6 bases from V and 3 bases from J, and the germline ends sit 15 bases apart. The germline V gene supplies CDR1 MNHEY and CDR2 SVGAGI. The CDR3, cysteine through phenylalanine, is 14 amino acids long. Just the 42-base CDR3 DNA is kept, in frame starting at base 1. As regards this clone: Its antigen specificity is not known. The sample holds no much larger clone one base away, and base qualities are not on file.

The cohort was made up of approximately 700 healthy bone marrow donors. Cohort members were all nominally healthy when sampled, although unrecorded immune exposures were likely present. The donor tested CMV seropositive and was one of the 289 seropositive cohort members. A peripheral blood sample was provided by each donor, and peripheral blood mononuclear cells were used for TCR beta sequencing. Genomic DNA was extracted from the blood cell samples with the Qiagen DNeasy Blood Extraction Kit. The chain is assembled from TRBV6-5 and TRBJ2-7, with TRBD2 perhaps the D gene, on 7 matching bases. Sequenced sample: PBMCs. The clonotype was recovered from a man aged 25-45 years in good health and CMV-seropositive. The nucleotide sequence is TGTGCCAGCAGCCCGTGGGGGGGGCGCTACGAGCAGTACTTC. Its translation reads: CASSPWGGRYEQYF.